One and the same sample provided the 32 T cell receptor beta chains below, sequenced in a study of cytomegalovirus exposure and HLA in healthy donors (dated by TCRdb to the late 2010s). The method was the immunoSEQ multiplex PCR assay. For the multiplex PCR, a mixture combining 60 forward primers for TCR Vbeta segments and 13 reverse primers for TCR Jbeta segments was used. Held by TCRdb, this immuneACCESS table contains in-frame sequences only and omits some clones. Under half of the omission traces to an unresolved V gene where checked; the cause of the rest is unknown. This sample holds 110,000 or so clones; roughly three quarters were observed only once. The ten largest make up approximately 3% of the sample. Sequencing was done on a sample of PBMCs. Every receptor here comes from a young man in good health and CMV-seronegative.

The rearrangement uses TRBV19 and TRBJ2-7, with D possibly TRBD2 on 6 matching bases. The CDR3 is made up of 13 amino acids. CDR1 and CDR2 from the germline V gene are LNHDA and SQIVND (reference sequence). Trimming stripped 8 bases from V and 2 bases from J, with 13 bases between. The DNA of the CDR3 is TGTGCCAGTTGGGACTCGGAGACCTACGAGCAGTACTTC. Protein product: CASWDSETYEQYF.

This clone was recorded a few times. The chain is built from TRBV6-6 and TRBJ1-1; D may be TRBD1 (5 bases). The germline V gene encodes CDR1 MNHNY and CDR2 SVGAGI (reference sequence). The CDR3 contains 14 residues. Between the trimmed V and J ends, which lost 2 bases and 0 bases, there was a span of 7 bases. CDR3: CASSYGDLNTEAFF. CDR3 nucleotides: TGTGCCAGCAGTTACGGGGACTTGAACACTGAAGCTTTCTTT.

The genes are TRBV6-6 and TRBJ2-3; the D gene is possibly TRBD1 (5 bases). Germline V lookup: CDR1 MNHNY, CDR2 SVGAGI (reference sequence). Trimming took off 7 bases at V and 0 bases at J, with 11 bases between the two ends. This CDR3 contains 14 residues. CDR3 DNA: TGTGCCAGCACCAGAGCAGGGAGCACAGATACGCAGTATTTT. Translated, it gives CASTRAGSTDTQYF.

CDR3 DNA: TGTGCCAGCAGCTTAGATAACCGGGACGGGAGCGGGGAGCTGTTTTTT. This codes for CASSLDNRDGSGELFF. This chain connects TRBV11-3 to TRBJ2-2; possibly TRBD2 for D (6 bases). Germline V gene lookup returns CDR1 SGHNT and CDR2 YENEEA. Between the trimmed V and J ends, which lost 0 bases and 7 bases, there was a span of 15 bases. The CDR3 runs 16 residues.

The chain links TRBV29-1 to TRBJ2-1, with 13 bases aligning to TRBD2. After removal of 6 bases from V and 0 bases from J, the junction contained 8 bases not matched to a gene. This CDR3 is 17 amino acids long. In germline, CDR1 is SQVTM, CDR2 ANQGSEA. CDR3 nucleotides: TGCAGCGTGGCGGGACTAGCGGGATGGAGCTCCTACAATGAGCAGTTCTTC. Amino acid sequence: CSVAGLAGWSSYNEQFF.

V and J are TRBV15 and TRBJ1-2, with D perhaps TRBD1 (6 bases). The V and J ends lost 5 bases and 2 bases respectively, with 9 bases between them. The CDR3 contains 13 residues. Germline values: CDR1 LNHNV, CDR2 YYDKDF (reference sequence). DNA for the CDR3: TGTGCCACCAGCGGCAGGGGAAACTATGGCTACACCTTC. This gives the protein CATSGRGNYGYTF.

This clone came up a few times. The chain employs TRBV6-5 and TRBJ1-4, with a weak D call TRBD1 (6 bases). This CDR3 is built from 15 residues. The V gene lost 0 bases and the J gene lost 5 bases, with 10 bases spanning the gap. CDR1 is MNHEY and CDR2 is SVGAGI in the germline V gene. The CDR3: CASSYSGAGNEKLFF. DNA for the CDR3: TGTGCCAGCAGTTACTCGGGGGCGGGCAATGAAAAACTGTTTTTT.

Concerning this clone: At the DNA level, this CDR3 is encoded by other sequences in the same sample as well. V is TRBV7-2 and J is TRBJ2-5; 9 bases match TRBD2. The CDR3 extends over 14 amino acids. J was trimmed by 5 bases and V by 3 bases; bases with no gene match: 4. The germline V gene has CDR1 SGHTA and CDR2 FQGNSA. Written as DNA, the CDR3 is TGTGCCAGCAGCTTGGGCGGGAGGGGGGAGACCCAGTACTTC. Encoded protein: CASSLGGRGETQYF.

This rearrangement joins TRBV7-9 to TRBJ2-3, with a possible D match to TRBD1 (5 bases). This CDR3 is built from 17 residues. From germline, CDR1 is SEHNR and CDR2 FQNEAQ (reference sequence). Deletions cut 1 base from V and 4 bases from J, with 18 bases between. This chain's CDR3 is CASSLGGWTSQADTQYF. The DNA of the CDR3 is TGTGCCAGCAGCTTAGGGGGATGGACATCTCAGGCAGATACGCAGTATTTT.

This clone was seen more than once but under ten times. J is TRBJ2-7 and V is TRBV4-2; 9 bases are shared with TRBD2. V lost 1 base and J lost 6; bases outside the gene matches: 7. Germline CDR1 and CDR2: LGHNA and YNFKEQ. This CDR3 contains 15 residues. The CDR3 coding sequence is TGTGCCAGCAGCCAAGCCGGGACTAGCCCTTTCGAGCAGTACTTC. Translated, it gives CASSQAGTSPFEQYF.

The rearrangement uses TRBV28 and TRBJ2-3, with 7 bases matching TRBD2. Germline V gives CDR1 MDHEN, CDR2 SYDVKM. The CDR3 length is 15 residues. V trimming: 2 bases; J trimming: 8 bases; junction bases outside the gene matches: 10. The DNA for the CDR3 is TGTGCCAGCAGTTTAGGGGGATATGGCGGGGGTACGCAGTATTTT. It translates to CASSLGGYGGGTQYF.

The V and J genes are TRBV19 and TRBJ1-4; no clear D gene. CDR1 and CDR2 from the germline V gene are LNHDA and SQIVND (reference sequence). V gave up 8 bases and J gave up 2 bases, with 12 bases separating them. This CDR3 spans 14 amino acids. In DNA form, the CDR3 reads TGTGCCAGTTCCCCCCAGCGTACTAATGAAAAACTGTTTTTT. Translated: CASSPQRTNEKLFF.

The J gene is TRBJ1-4, the V gene TRBV5-1, with D perhaps matching TRBD1 (5 bases). The V end was cut by 2 bases, the J end by 8 bases, with 13 bases between. Germline CDR1 reads SGHRS; CDR2 reads YFSETQ. The CDR3 is made up of 14 amino acids. CDR3 sequence reads: CASSFGGASEKLFF. The CDR3 nucleotides read TGCGCCAGCAGCTTTGGAGGGGCCTCGGAAAAACTGTTTTTT.

A few counts support this clone. The V gene is TRBV30, the J gene TRBJ1-2; 7 bases agree with TRBD1. Germline V gene data show CDR1 as GTSNPN and CDR2 as SVGIG (reference sequence). Trimming took 8 bases from V and 7 from J; bases not matched to a gene: 7. The CDR3 is 11 residues long. The CDR3 DNA follows: TGTGCCCAGGGGGAGTACAGTGGCTACACCTTC. Residues: CAQGEYSGYTF.

The chain uses TRBV19 and TRBJ1-1; D remains unclear. The CDR3 extends over 14 amino acids. Germline CDR1 and CDR2: LNHDA and SQIVND (reference sequence). Trimming removed 3 bases at V and 1 base at J, with 9 bases between. CDR3 sequence reads: CASSISAGNTEAFF. CDR3 DNA sequence: TGTGCCAGTAGTATTTCAGCGGGGAACACTGAAGCTTTCTTT.

The count of this clone is one. V and J are TRBV6-1 and TRBJ1-1; 7 bases align to TRBD1. J lost 6 bases, V lost 6 bases, and 10 bases had no gene match. The CDR3 is made up of 14 amino acids. CDR1 is MNHNS, CDR2 SASEGT, per germline. CDR3: CASRQGPTWPEAFF. The CDR3 nucleotides are TGTGCCAGCAGACAGGGGCCCACTTGGCCTGAAGCTTTCTTT.

This clone was detected a few times. The chain uses TRBV9 and TRBJ2-1, with 10 nucleotides matching TRBD2. The CDR3 totals 18 residues. Trimming at V came to 2 bases and at J to 0 bases, leaving 8 bases not matched to a gene. CDR1 and CDR2 from the germline V gene are SGDLS and YYNGEE. The CDR3, as DNA: TGTGCCAGCAGCGTTCAAGCGGGAGGGCAGAGCTCCTACAATGAGCAGTTCTTC. Translated: CASSVQAGGQSSYNEQFF.

This chain joins TRBV6-1 and TRBJ2-5; TRBD1 is a possible D gene (5 bases). The germline V gene encodes CDR1 MNHNS and CDR2 SASEGT. With 3 bases removed from V and 7 bases from J, the gap between germline ends came to 15 bases. The CDR3 sequence is 14 residues long. Here the CDR3 reads CASSDLPRDGTQYF. DNA of the CDR3: TGTGCCAGCAGTGATCTCCCCAGGGATGGGACCCAGTACTTC.

This clone was detected once. J is TRBJ2-7 and V is TRBV18, with TRBD1 matching over 8 bases. This CDR3 spans 14 amino acids. Germline V gives CDR1 KGHSH, CDR2 LQKENI. V lost 4 bases to trimming and J lost 2 bases; unmatched junction nucleotides: 4. In DNA, the CDR3 is TGTGCCAGCTCACTCGGACAGGGCCCCTACGAGCAGTACTTC. This encodes CASSLGQGPYEQYF.

This sequence joins TRBV7-3 and TRBJ2-3, with D perhaps matching TRBD2 (6 bases). The CDR3 is made up of 13 amino acids. Germline values: CDR1 SGHTA, CDR2 FQGTGA. Trimming cost V 5 bases and J 5 bases, with 11 bases left between them. Here the CDR3 reads CASSPPTRDTQYF. The DNA for the CDR3 is TGTGCCAGCAGCCCGCCGACTAGAGATACGCAGTATTTT.

For the CDR3, the DNA is TGTGCCATAGGACAGCAAAACTATGGCTACACCTTC. This translates into CAIGQQNYGYTF. This chain joins TRBV10-3 and TRBJ1-2; perhaps TRBD1 as D (6 bases). The V and J ends lost 9 bases and 2 bases respectively, with 10 bases between them. The CDR3 sequence is 12 residues long. Germline loops: CDR1 ENHRY, CDR2 SYGVKD.

This clone has only a few counts. The chain combines TRBV6-6 with TRBJ2-7; 7 nucleotides agree with TRBD1. Trimming at V came to 3 bases and at J to 0 bases, leaving 5 bases not matched to a gene. The CDR3 runs to 15 residues. From germline, CDR1 is MNHNY and CDR2 SVGAGI (reference sequence). The CDR3, as DNA: TGTGCCAGCAGTTATTCGACAGGGAGCTCCTACGAGCAGTACTTC. It is translated as CASSYSTGSSYEQYF.

V is TRBV4-3 and J is TRBJ2-1, with 8 bases identical to TRBD1. The CDR3 is made up of 15 amino acids. Germline V lookup: CDR1 LGHNA, CDR2 YSLEER. V gave up 5 bases and J gave up 10 bases; unmatched junction bases: 13. The CDR3 DNA follows: TGCGCCAGCAGCTCGACAGGGGTCCCAACACGAGAGCAGTTCTTC. Its translation: CASSSTGVPTREQFF.

This clone was seen a few times. This chain links TRBV5-4 with TRBJ2-5; 7 bases are shared with TRBD2. Germline V gives CDR1 SGHNT, CDR2 YYREEE (reference sequence). The CDR3 contains 15 residues. Trimming at V came to 4 bases and at J to 7 bases, leaving 13 bases not matched to a gene. The CDR3 spells CASSALAETRGTQYF. CDR3 nucleotide sequence: TGTGCCAGCAGCGCCCTAGCGGAGACTCGGGGGACCCAGTACTTC. The whole variable domain, filled in from reference TRBV5-4 and TRBJ2-5, reads ETGVTQSPTHLIKTRGQQVTLRCSSQSGHNTVSWYQQALGQGPQFIFQYYREEENGRGNFPPRFSGLQFPNYSSELNVNALELDDSALYLCASSALAETRGTQYFGPGTRLLVL.

This clone came up once. The chain employs TRBV6-5 and TRBJ2-7; D perhaps matches TRBD1 (6 bases). The CDR3 sequence is 14 residues long. V was shortened by 5 bases and J by 2 bases, with 13 bases between the two germline ends. Germline loops: CDR1 MNHEY, CDR2 SVGAGI. The CDR3, as DNA: TGTGCCAGCAGTAGGGGTCAGGGGCCCTACGAGCAGTACTTC. This codes for CASSRGQGPYEQYF.

This clone was recorded once. The chain uses TRBV9 and TRBJ1-4; a weak D match, TRBD1 (6 bases). The CDR3 consists of 15 residues. V lost 1 base, J lost 4 bases, and 11 bases lay in between. Germline CDR1 and CDR2: SGDLS and YYNGEE. In DNA, the CDR3 is TGTGCCAGCAGCGTAATGACAGGTGATAATGAAAAACTGTTTTTT. Protein sequence: CASSVMTGDNEKLFF.

The chain couples TRBV6-5 to TRBJ2-7; D unresolved. The ends were cut back, 0 bases at V and 2 bases at J, with 8 bases in the middle. Germline lookup yields CDR1 MNHEY and CDR2 SVGAGI. The CDR3 extends over 14 amino acids. The CDR3 is CASSYSRITYEQYF. The CDR3 nucleotides are TGTGCCAGCAGTTACTCGAGGATAACCTACGAGCAGTACTTC.

The chain combines TRBV6-5 with TRBJ2-7, with TRBD2 as a possible D gene (5 bases). The germline V and J ends were trimmed by 5 bases and 7 bases, with 6 bases remaining between them. Germline CDR1 reads MNHEY; CDR2 reads SVGAGI. The CDR3 has 10 amino acids. Here the CDR3 DNA reads TGTGCCAGCAGTCCGGGGGAGCAGTACTTC. Translated: CASSPGEQYF.

J is TRBJ2-6 and V is TRBV5-1; D might be TRBD1 (5 bases). The CDR3 extends over 19 amino acids. Trimming shortened V by 1 base and J by 0 bases, and 17 bases separated the two germline ends. The germline V gene has CDR1 SGHRS and CDR2 YFSETQ. CDR3 DNA sequence: TGCGCCAGCAGCTTGCTAAAATCACAGGCCCCCTCTGGGGCCAACGTCCTGACTTTC. It yields the protein CASSLLKSQAPSGANVLTF. The variable domain in full, completed from reference TRBV5-1 and TRBJ2-6, reads KAGVTQTPRYLIKTRGQQVTLSCSPISGHRSVSWYQQTPGQGLQFLFEYFSETQRNKGNFPGRFSGRQFSNSRSEMNVSTLELGDSALYLCASSLLKSQAPSGANVLTFGAGSRLTVL.

This clone turned up a few times. The genes are TRBV7-2 and TRBJ2-7, with 9 bases identical to TRBD2. This CDR3 contains 15 residues. CDR1 and CDR2 from the germline V gene are SGHTA and FQGNSA. The junction had 6 bases not matched to a gene; V was cut back by 5 bases and J by 1 base. The CDR3 DNA follows: TGTGCCAGCAGCGGCAGGACTAGCGTTTCCTACGAGCAGTACTTC. Its protein product is CASSGRTSVSYEQYF.

The chain employs TRBV4-1 and TRBJ2-2; TRBD1 aligns across 7 bases. CDR3 length: 16 residues. Germline V gene sequence: CDR1 MGHRA, CDR2 YSYEKL. V was pared by 2 bases and J by 2 bases, with 5 bases of the junction left unmatched. Here the CDR3 reads CASSQPGQSNTGELFF. In DNA, the CDR3 is TGCGCCAGCAGCCAACCGGGACAGAGCAACACCGGGGAGCTGTTTTTT.

As DNA, the CDR3 is TGTGCCAGCAGCCGAACCTTATATGGGACTAGCGGGAGAAGGGGTGAGCAGTTCTTC. The encoded protein is CASSRTLYGTSGRRGEQFF. The chain carries TRBV11-3 and TRBJ2-1, with 14 bases that match TRBD2. Germline V CDR1 and CDR2: SGHNT, YENEEA. The CDR3 is 19 residues long. J gave up 9 bases and V 5 bases, and 18 bases lay outside the gene matches.